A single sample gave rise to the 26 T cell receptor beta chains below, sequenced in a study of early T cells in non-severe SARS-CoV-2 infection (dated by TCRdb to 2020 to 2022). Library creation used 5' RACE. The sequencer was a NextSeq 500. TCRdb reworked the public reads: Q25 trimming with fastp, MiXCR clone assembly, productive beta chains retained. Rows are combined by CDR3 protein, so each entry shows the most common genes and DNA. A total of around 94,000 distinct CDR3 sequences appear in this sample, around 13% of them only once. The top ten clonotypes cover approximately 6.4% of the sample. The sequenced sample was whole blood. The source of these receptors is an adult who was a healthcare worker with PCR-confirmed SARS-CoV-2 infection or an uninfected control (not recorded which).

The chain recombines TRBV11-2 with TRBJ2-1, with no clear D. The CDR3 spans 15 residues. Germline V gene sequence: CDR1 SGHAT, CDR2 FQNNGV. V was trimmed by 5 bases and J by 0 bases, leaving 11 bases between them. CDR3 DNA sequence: TGTGCCAGCAGCCCGCAGCGTAGCTCCTACAATGAGCAGTTCTTC. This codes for CASSPQRSSYNEQFF.

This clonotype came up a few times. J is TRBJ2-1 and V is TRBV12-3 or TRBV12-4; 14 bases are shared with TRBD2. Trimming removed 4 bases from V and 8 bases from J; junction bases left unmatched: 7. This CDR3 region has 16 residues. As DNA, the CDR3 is TGTGCCAGCAGTTCCGGGACTAGCGGGAGATTCGATGAGCAGTTCTTC. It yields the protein CASSSGTSGRFDEQFF.

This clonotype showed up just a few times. The CDR3 sequence is CASSQSGGAEAFF. The CDR3 DNA reads as TGTGCCAGCAGTCAATCAGGGGGGGCTGAAGCTTTCTTT. The chain is built from TRBV6-6 and TRBJ1-1, with 7 bases that match TRBD1. This CDR3 region has 13 residues. The V gene's germline CDR1 is MNHNY and CDR2 SVGAGI (reference sequence). The V segment lost 5 bases and the J segment 6 bases; nucleotides outside the gene matches: 6.

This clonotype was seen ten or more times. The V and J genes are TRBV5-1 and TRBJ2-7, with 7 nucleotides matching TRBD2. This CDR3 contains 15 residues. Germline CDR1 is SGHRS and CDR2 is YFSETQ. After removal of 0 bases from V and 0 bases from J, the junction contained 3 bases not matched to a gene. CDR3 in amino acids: CASSLEGTISYEQYF. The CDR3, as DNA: TGCGCCAGCAGCTTGGAGGGGACTATCTCCTACGAGCAGTACTTC.

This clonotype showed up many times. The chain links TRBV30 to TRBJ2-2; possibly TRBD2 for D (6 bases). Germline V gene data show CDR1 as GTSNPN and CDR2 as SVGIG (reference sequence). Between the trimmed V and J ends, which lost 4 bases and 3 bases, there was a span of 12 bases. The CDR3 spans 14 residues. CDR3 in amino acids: CAWKRVGDTGELFF. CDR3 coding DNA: TGTGCCTGGAAGCGGGTTGGGGACACCGGGGAGCTGTTTTTT. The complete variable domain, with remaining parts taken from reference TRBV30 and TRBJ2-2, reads SQTIHQWPATLVQPVGSPLSLECTVEGTSNPNLYWYRQAAGRGLQLLFYSVGIGQISSEVPQNLSASRPQDRQFILSSKKLLLSDSGFYLCAWKRVGDTGELFFGEGSRLTVL.

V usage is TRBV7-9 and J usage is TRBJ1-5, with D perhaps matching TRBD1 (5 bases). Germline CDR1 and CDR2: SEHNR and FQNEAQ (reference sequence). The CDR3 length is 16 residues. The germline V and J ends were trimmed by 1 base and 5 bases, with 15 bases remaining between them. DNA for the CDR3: TGTGCCAGCAGCTTAGGGCCTGGGACCGAGCATCAGCCCCAGCATTTT. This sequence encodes CASSLGPGTEHQPQHF. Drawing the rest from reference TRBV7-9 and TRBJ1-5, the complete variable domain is DTGVSQNPRHKITKRGQNVTFRCDPISEHNRLYWYRQTLGQGPEFLTYFQNEAQLEKSRLLSDRFSAERPKGSFSTLEIQRTEQGDSAMYLCASSLGPGTEHQPQHFGDGTRLSIL.

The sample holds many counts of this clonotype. The CDR3 sequence is CASSLIKGREINTQYF. CDR3 sequence (DNA): TGCGCCAGCAGCTTAATCAAGGGCAGAGAAATAAATACGCAGTATTTT. The J gene is TRBJ2-3, the V gene TRBV5-1; the D is unclear. The CDR3 is 16 amino acids. With 2 bases removed from V and 7 bases from J, the gap between germline ends came to 20 bases. CDR1 is SGHRS, CDR2 YFSETQ, per germline.

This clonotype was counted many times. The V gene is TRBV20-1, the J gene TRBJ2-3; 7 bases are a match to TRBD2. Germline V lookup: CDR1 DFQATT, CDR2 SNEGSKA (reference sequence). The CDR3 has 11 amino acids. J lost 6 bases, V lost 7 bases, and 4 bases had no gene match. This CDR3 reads CSVGGGDTQYF. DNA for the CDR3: TGCAGTGTTGGGGGAGGGGATACGCAGTATTTT.

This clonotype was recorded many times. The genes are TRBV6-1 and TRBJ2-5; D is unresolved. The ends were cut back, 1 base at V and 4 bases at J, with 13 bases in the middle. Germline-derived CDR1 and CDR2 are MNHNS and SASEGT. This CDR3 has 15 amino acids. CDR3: CASSEEAGSGETQYF. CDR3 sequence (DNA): TGTGCCAGCAGTGAAGAAGCCGGATCAGGAGAGACCCAGTACTTC.

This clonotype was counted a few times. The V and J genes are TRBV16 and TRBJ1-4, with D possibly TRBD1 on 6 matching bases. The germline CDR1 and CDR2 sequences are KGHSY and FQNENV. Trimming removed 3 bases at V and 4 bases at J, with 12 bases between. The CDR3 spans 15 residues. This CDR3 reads CASSHGDTLNEKLFF. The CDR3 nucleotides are TGTGCCAGCAGCCACGGGGACACCCTTAATGAAAAACTGTTTTTT.

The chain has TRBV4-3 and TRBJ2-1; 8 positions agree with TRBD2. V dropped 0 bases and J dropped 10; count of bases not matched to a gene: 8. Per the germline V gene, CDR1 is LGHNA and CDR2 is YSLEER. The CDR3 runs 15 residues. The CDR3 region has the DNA TGCGCCAGCAGCCAAGATCCGGGCGGGGGGAAGGAGCAGTTCTTC. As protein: CASSQDPGGGKEQFF.

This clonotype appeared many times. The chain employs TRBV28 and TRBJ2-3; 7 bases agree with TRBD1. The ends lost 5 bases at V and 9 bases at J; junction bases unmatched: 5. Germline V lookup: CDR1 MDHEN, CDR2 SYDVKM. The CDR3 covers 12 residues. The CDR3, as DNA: TGTGCCAGCAGTATACAGGGGACGACGCAGTATTTT. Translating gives CASSIQGTTQYF. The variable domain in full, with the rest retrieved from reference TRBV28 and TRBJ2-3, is DVKVTQSSRYLVKRTGEKVFLECVQDMDHENMFWYRQDPGLGLRLIYFSYDVKMKEKGDIPEGYSVSREKKERFSLILESASTNQTSMYLCASSIQGTTQYFGPGTRLTVL.

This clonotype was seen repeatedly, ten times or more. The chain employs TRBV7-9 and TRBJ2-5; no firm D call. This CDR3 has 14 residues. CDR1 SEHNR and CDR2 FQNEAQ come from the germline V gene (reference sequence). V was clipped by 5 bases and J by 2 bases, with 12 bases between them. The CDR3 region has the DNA TGTGCCAGCAGCCCCCCAAGGCGGCAAGAGACCCAGTACTTC. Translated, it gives CASSPPRRQETQYF.

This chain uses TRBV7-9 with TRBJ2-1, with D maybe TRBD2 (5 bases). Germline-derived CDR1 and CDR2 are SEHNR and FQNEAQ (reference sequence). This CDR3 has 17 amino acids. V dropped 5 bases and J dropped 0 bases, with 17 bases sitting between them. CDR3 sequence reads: CASSPARAASSYNEQFF. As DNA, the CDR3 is TGTGCCAGCAGCCCTGCGAGAGCGGCGAGCTCCTACAATGAGCAGTTCTTC.

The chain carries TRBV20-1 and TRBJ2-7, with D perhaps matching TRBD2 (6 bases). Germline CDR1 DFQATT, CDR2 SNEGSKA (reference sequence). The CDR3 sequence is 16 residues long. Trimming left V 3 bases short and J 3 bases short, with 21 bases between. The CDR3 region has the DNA TGCAGTGCTAGGTTTTTAGGCGGGGACTGGGGCTACGAGCAGTACTTC. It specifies CSARFLGGDWGYEQYF.

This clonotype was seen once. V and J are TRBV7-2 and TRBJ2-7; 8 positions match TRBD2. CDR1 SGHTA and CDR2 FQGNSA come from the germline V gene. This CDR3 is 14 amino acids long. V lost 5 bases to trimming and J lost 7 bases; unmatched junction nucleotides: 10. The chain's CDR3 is CASSLSGIAGEQYF. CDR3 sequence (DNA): TGTGCCAGCAGCCTTAGCGGGATCGCAGGGGAGCAGTACTTC.

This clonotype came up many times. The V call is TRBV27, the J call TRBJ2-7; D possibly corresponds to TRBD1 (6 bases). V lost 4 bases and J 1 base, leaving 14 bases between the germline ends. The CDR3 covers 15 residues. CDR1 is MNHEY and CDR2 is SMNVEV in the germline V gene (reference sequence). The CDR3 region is CASSSRQASSYEQYF. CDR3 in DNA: TGTGCCAGCAGTTCCCGACAGGCCTCTTCCTACGAGCAGTACTTC.

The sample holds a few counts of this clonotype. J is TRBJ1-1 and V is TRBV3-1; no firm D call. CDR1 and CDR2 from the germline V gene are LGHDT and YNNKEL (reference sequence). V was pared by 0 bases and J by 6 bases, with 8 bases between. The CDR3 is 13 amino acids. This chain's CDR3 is CASSQDPRAEAFF. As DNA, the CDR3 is TGTGCCAGCAGCCAAGATCCTAGGGCTGAAGCTTTCTTT.

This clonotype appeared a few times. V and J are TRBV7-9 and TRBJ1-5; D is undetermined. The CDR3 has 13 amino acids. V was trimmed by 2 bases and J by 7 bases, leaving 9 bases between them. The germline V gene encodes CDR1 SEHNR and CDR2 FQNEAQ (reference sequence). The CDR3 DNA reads TGTGCCAGCAGCTTAAGCGGGGAGCAGCCCCAGCATTTT. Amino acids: CASSLSGEQPQHF.

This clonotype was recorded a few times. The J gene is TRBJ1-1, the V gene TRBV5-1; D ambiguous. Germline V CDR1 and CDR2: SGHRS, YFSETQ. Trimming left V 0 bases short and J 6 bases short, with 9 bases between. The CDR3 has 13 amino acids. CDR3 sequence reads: CASSLEGSAEAFF. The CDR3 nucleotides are TGCGCCAGCAGCTTGGAGGGCAGTGCTGAAGCTTTCTTT.

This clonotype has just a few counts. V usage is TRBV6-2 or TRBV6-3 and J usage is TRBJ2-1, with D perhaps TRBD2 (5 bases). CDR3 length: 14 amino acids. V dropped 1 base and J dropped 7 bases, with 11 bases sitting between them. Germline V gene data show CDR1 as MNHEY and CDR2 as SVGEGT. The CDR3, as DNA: TGTGCCAGCAGTTACTACGGACTCACAAATGAGCAGTTCTTC. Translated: CASSYYGLTNEQFF.

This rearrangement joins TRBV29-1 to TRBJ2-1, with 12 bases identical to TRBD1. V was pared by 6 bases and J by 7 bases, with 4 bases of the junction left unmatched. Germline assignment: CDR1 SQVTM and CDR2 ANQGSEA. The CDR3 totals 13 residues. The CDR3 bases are TGCAGCGTCCGGGACAGGGGGCGGAATGAGCAGTTCTTC. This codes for CSVRDRGRNEQFF.

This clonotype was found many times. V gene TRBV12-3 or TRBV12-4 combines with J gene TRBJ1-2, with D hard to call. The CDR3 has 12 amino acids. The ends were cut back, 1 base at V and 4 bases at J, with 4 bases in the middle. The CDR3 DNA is TGTGCCAGCAGTTTAGGGAGCTATGGCTACACCTTC. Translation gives CASSLGSYGYTF.

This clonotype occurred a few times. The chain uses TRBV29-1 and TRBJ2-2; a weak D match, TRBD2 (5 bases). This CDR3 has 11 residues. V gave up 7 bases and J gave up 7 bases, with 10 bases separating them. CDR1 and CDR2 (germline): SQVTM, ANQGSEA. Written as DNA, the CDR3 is TGCAGCGCCGGACTTCACGGGGAGCTGTTTTTT. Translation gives CSAGLHGELFF.

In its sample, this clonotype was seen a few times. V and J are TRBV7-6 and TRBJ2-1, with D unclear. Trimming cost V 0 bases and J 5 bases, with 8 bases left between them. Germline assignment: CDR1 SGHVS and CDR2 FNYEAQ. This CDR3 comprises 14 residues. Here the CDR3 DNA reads TGTGCCAGCAGCTTAGCGCTACTAAACAATGAGCAGTTCTTC. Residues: CASSLALLNNEQFF.

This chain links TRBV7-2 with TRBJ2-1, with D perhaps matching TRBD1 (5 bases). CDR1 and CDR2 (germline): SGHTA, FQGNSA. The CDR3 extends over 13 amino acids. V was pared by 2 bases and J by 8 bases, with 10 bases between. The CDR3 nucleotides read TGTGCCAGCAGCTTAAGGGGTCTCGATGAGCAGTTCTTC. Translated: CASSLRGLDEQFF.